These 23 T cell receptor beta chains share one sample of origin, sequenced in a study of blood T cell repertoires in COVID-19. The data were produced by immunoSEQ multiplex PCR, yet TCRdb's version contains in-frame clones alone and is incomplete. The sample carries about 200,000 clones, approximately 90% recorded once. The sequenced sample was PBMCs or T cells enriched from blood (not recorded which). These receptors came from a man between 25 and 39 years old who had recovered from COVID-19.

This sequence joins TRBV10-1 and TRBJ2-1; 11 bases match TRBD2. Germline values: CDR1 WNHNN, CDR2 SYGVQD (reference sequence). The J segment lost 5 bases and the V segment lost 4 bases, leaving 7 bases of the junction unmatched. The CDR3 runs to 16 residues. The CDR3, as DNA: TGCGCCAGCAGTGCCATAGGGACTAGCGGCCACAATGAGCAGTTCTTC. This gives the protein CASSAIGTSGHNEQFF.

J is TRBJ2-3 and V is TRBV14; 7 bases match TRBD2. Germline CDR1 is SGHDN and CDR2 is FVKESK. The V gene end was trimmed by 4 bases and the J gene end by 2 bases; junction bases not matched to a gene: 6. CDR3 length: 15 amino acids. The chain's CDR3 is CASSRRSGTTDTQYF. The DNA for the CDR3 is TGTGCCAGCAGCCGGCGGAGCGGGACCACAGATACGCAGTATTTT.

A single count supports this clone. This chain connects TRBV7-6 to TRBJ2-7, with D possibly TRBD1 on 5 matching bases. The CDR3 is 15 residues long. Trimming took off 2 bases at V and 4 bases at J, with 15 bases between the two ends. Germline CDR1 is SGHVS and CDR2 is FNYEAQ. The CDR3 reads CASSLNPTDTYEQYF. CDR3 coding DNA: TGTGCCAGCAGCTTAAATCCGACAGATACATACGAGCAGTACTTC.

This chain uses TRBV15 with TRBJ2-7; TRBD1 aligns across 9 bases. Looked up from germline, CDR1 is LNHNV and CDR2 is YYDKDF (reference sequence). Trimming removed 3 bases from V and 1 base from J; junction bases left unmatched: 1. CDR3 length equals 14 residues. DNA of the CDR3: TGTGCCACCAGCAGGACAGGGGGATCCTACGAGCAGTACTTC. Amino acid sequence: CATSRTGGSYEQYF.

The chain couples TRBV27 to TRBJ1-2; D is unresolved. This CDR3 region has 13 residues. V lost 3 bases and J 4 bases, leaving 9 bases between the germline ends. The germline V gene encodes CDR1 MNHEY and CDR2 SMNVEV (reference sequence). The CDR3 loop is CASSFEGTYGYTF. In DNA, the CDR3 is TGTGCCAGCAGTTTTGAGGGAACCTATGGCTACACCTTC.

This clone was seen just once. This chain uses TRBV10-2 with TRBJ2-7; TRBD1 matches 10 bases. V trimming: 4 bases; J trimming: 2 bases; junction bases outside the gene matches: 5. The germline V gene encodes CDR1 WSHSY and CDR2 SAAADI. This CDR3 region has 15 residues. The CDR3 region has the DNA TGCGCCAGCAGTGGGACAGGGGGTCCAACCTACGAGCAGTACTTC. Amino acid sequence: CASSGTGGPTYEQYF.

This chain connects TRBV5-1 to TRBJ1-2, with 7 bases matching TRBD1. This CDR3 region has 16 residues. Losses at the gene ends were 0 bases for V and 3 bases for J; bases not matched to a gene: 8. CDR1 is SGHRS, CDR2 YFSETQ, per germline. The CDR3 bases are TGCGCCAGCAGCTTGGACAAAGGGGGCAAAGACTATGGCTACACCTTC. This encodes CASSLDKGGKDYGYTF.

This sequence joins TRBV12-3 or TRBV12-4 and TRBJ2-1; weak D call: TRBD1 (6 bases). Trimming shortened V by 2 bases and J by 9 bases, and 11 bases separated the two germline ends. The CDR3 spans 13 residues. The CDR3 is CASSLSGVGEQFF. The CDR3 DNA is TGTGCCAGCAGTTTATCAGGGGTGGGTGAGCAGTTCTTC.

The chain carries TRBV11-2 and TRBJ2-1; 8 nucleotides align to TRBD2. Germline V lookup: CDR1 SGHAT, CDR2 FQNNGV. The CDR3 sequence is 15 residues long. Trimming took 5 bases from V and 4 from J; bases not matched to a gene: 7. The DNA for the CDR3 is TGTGCCAGCAGCCTAACTAGCGGAGTATACAATGAGCAGTTCTTC. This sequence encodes CASSLTSGVYNEQFF.

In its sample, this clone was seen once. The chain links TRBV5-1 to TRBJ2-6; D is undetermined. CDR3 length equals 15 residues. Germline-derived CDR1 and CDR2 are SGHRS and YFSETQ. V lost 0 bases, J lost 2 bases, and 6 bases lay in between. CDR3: CASSLGATGANVLTF. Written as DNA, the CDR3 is TGCGCCAGCAGCTTGGGAGCCACTGGGGCCAACGTCCTGACTTTC.

CDR3 loop: CASSRTSGRALYEQYF. DNA for the CDR3: TGTGCCAGCAGCCGGACTAGCGGGAGGGCCCTCTACGAGCAGTACTTC. The rearrangement links TRBV7-2 to TRBJ2-7, with 15 nucleotides matching TRBD2. The trim removed 5 bases at V and 3 bases at J, leaving 5 bases unmatched. Germline values: CDR1 SGHTA, CDR2 FQGNSA. CDR3 length equals 16 residues.

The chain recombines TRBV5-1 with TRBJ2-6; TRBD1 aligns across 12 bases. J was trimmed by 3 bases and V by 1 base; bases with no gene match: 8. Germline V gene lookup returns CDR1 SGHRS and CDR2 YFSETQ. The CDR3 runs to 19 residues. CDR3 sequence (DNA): TGCGCCAGCAGCTTGTTAGGGGGACAGGGGGCCGGTGGGGCCAACGTCCTGACTTTC. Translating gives CASSLLGGQGAGGANVLTF.

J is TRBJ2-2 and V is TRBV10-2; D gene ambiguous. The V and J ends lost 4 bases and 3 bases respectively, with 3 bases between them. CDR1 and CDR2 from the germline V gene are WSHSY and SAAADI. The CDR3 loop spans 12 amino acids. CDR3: CASSVDTGELFF. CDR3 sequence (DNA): TGCGCCAGCAGTGTAGACACCGGGGAGCTGTTTTTT.

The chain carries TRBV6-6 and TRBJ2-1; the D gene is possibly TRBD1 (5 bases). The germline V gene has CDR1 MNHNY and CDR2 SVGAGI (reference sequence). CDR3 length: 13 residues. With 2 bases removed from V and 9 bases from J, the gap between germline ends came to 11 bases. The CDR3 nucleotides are TGTGCCAGCAGTTACGCAGGGTTGGGTGAGCAGTTCTTC. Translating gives CASSYAGLGEQFF.

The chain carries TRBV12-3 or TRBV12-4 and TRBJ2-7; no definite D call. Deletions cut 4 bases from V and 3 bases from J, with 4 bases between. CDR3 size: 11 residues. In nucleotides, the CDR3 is TGTGCCAGCAGTTCGTACTACGAGCAGTACTTC. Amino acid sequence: CASSSYYEQYF.

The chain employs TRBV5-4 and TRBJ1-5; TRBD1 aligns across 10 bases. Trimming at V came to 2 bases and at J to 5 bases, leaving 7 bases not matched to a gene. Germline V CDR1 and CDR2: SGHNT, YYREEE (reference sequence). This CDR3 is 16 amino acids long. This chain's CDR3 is CASSFKGQGLDQPQHF. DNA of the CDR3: TGTGCCAGCAGCTTTAAGGGACAGGGGTTGGATCAGCCCCAGCATTTT.

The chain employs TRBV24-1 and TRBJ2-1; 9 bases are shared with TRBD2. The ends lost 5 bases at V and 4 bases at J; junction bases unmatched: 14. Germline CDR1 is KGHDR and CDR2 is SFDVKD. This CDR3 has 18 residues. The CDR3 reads CATSGVSPTSGFYNEQFF. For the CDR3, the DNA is TGTGCCACCAGTGGGGTTTCCCCTACTAGCGGGTTTTACAATGAGCAGTTCTTC.

CDR3 bases: TGTGCCAGCAGCACGCGGACAGGGAAAGAACAGGGCTACACCTTC. This encodes CASSTRTGKEQGYTF. V usage is TRBV9 and J usage is TRBJ1-2; 8 bases are shared with TRBD1. Germline V gene lookup returns CDR1 SGDLS and CDR2 YYNGEE. Trimming took 4 bases from V and 8 from J; bases not matched to a gene: 13. The CDR3 loop spans 15 amino acids.

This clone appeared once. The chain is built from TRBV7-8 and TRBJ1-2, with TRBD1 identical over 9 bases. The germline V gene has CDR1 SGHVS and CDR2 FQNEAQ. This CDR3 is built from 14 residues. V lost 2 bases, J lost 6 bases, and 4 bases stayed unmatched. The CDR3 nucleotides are TGTGCCAGCAGCTTAATCCGACAGGGGGATGGCTACACCTTC. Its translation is CASSLIRQGDGYTF. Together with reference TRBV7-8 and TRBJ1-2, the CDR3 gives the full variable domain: GAGVSQSPRYKVAKRGQDVALRCDPISGHVSLFWYQQALGQGPEFLTYFQNEAQLDKSGLPSDRFFAERPEGSVSTLKIQRTQQEDSAVYLCASSLIRQGDGYTFGSGTRLTVV.

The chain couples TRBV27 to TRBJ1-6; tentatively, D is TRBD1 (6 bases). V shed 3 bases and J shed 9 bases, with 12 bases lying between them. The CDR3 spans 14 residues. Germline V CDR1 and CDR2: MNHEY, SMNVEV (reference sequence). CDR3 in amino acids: CASSLAGAGSPLHF. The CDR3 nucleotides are TGTGCCAGCAGTTTGGCAGGGGCTGGTTCACCCCTCCACTTT.

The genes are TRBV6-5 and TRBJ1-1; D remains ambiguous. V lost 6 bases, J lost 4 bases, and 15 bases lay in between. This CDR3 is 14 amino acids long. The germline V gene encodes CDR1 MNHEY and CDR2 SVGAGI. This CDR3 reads CASSLSGEGTEAFF. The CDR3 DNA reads TGTGCCAGCAGCCTGTCCGGGGAAGGCACTGAAGCTTTCTTT.

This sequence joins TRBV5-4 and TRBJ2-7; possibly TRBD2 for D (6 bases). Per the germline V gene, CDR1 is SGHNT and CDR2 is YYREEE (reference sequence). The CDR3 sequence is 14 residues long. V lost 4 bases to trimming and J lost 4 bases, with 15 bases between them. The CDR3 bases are TGTGCCAGCAGCGGGGAGGCCAGGGTTTACGAGCAGTACTTC. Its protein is CASSGEARVYEQYF.

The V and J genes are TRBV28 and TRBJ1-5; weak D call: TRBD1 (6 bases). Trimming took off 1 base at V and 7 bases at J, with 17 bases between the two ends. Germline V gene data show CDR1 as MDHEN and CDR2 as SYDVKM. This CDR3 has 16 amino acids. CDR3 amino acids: CASSLYSGAAPQPQHF. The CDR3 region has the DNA TGTGCCAGCAGTTTATACTCAGGGGCCGCTCCACAGCCCCAGCATTTT.